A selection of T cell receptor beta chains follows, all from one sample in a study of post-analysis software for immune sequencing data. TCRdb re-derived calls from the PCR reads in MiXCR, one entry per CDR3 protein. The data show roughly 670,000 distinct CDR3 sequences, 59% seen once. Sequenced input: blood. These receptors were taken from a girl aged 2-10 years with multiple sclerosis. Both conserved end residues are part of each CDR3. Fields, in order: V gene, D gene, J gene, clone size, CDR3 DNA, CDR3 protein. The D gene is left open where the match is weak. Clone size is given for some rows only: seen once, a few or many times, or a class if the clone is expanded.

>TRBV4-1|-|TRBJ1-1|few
TGCGCCAGCAGCCAAGAGGGGTATCGTGAAGCTTTCTTT
CASSQEGYREAFF
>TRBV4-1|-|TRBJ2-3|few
TGCGCCAGCAGCCAAGACTGGGGTGGCGGGACGGGCACAGATACGCAGTATTTT
CASSQDWGGGTGTDTQYF
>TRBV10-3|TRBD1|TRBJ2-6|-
TGTGCCATCAGTGTGGAAGGGGGCGCCGGGGCCAACGTCCTGACTTTC
CAISVEGGAGANVLTF
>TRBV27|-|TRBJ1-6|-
TGTGCCACCTCCGGGACACCGAATTATAATTCACCCCCCCACTTT
CATSGTPNYNSPPHF
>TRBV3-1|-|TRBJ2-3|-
TGTGCCAGCAGCCTGATATCTAGCGCGGATACGCAGTATTTT
CASSLISSADTQYF
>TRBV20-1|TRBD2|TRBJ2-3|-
TGCAGTGCTAGAGGCAGGACTAGCGGAAGCACAGATACGCAGTATTTT
CSARGRTSGSTDTQYF
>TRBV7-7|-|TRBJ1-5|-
TGTGCTAGCAGCTTGGGGCAGTGCAATCAGCCCCAGCATTTT
CASSLGQCNQPQHF
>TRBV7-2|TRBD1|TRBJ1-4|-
TGTGCCAGCAGCTTAGTCCCAGGGGGCGAAAAACTGTTTTTT
CASSLVPGGEKLFF
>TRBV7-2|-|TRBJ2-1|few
TGTGCCAGCAGCTTAGAACAAGGGAATGAGCAGTTCTTC
CASSLEQGNEQFF
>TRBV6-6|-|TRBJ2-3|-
TGTGCCAGCAGTTACGCCCTAGCGGATACGCAGTATTTT
CASSYALADTQYF
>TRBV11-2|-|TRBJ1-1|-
TGTGCCAGCAGCGTCGGAGACAGGCTGAACACTGAAGCTTTCTTT
CASSVGDRLNTEAFF
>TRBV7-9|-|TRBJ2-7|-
TGTGCCAGCAGCTTAGATTTGGCAGGGGACGACGAGCAGTACTTC
CASSLDLAGDDEQYF
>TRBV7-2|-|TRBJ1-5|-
TGTGCCAGCAGCCGTGACACCCACAATCAGCCCCAGCATTTT
CASSRDTHNQPQHF
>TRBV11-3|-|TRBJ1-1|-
TGTGCCAGCAGCACCCGAGGGGGAATGGGCACTGAAGCTTTCTTT
CASSTRGGMGTEAFF
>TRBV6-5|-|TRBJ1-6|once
TGTGCCAGCAGTTACCCGGAGGGTCGTAGCTGGTCACCCCTCCACTTT
CASSYPEGRSWSPLHF
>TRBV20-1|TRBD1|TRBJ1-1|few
TGCAGTGCTCCCCGGGGGGGACAGATGAACACTGAAGCTTTCTTT
CSAPRGGQMNTEAFF
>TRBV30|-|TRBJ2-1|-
TGTGCCTCCGCCACAGGGAACCATGAGCAGTTCTTC
CASATGNHEQFF
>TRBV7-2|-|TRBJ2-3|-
TGTGCCAGCAGCTCACCCCCTTCGACAGCCACAGATACGCAGTATTTT
CASSSPPSTATDTQYF
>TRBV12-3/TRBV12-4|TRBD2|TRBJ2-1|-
TGTGCCAGCACCACACTAGCGGGAGCCTACAATGAGCAGTTCTTC
CASTTLAGAYNEQFF
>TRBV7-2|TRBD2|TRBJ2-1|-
TGTGCCAGCAGCCCGGTTCGGGGGGGGGACAATGAGCAGTTCTTC
CASSPVRGGDNEQFF
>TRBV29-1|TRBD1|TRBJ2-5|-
TGCAGCCACGGACAGGGCGACGCGAGGACCCAGTACTTC
CSHGQGDARTQYF
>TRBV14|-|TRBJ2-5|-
TGTGCCAGCAACCAAGATGAGAGTAGAGGGGAGACCCAGTACTTC
CASNQDESRGETQYF
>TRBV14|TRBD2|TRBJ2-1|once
TGTGCCAGCAGCCCGGGACTAGCGGGAGGCGTTGAGCAGTTCTTC
CASSPGLAGGVEQFF
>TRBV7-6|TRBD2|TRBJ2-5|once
TGTGCCAGCAGCTTTCTTAGCGGGGGGGCCGGTGAGACCCAGTACTTC
CASSFLSGGAGETQYF
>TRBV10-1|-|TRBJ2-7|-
TGCGCCAGCAGTGAGTGGGGCTCCTACTCCTACGAGCAGTACTTC
CASSEWGSYSYEQYF
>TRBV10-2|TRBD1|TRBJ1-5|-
TGCGCCAGCCAGGGGACAGGGAAGGTATTTGGCAATCAGCCCCAGCATTTT
CASQGTGKVFGNQPQHF
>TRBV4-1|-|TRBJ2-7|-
TGCGCCAGCAGCCAAGACGGAGGTAACCTCTACGAGCAGTACTTC
CASSQDGGNLYEQYF
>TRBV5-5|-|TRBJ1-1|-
TGTGCCAGCAGCCCCAATTGGGTAAACACTGAAGCTTTCTTT
CASSPNWVNTEAFF
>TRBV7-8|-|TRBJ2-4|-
TGTGCCAGCAGCTATACCAGGACAGCCAAAAACATTCAGTACTTC
CASSYTRTAKNIQYF
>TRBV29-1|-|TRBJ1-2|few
TGCAGCGTTGAGGACGGGGCCATAGGCTACACCTTC
CSVEDGAIGYTF
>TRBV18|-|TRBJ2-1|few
TGTGCCAGCTCCCCGAGGGTCTCGGAGGGTGAGCAGTTCTTC
CASSPRVSEGEQFF
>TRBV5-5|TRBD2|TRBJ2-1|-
TGTGCCAGCAGCCCTGGGGCTAGCGGGGGGGTTCATGAGCAGTTCTTC
CASSPGASGGVHEQFF
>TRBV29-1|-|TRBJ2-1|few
TGCAGCGTTGAAACGTCTAGGTACAGGGAGCAGTTCTTC
CSVETSRYREQFF
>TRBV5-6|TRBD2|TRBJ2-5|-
TGTGCCAGCAGCTTGGTCCGCGGACTAGCGGGGGGCCAAGAGACCCAGTACTTC
CASSLVRGLAGGQETQYF
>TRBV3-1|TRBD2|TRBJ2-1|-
TGTGCCAGCAGCCTTCAACGCGGGGGGACGAACAATGAGCAGTTCTTC
CASSLQRGGTNNEQFF
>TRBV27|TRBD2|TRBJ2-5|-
TGTGCCAGCAGGCCTCCGGGACTAGCGGGGGGAGGGGAGACCCAGTACTTC
CASRPPGLAGGGETQYF
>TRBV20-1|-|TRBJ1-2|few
TGCAGTGCTAGGGACGGGGTCGATGGCTACACCTTC
CSARDGVDGYTF
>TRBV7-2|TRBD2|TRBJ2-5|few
TGTGCCAGCAGCTTAGAGGCTAGCGGGGAGACCCAGTACTTC
CASSLEASGETQYF
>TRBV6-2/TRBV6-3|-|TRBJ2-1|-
TGTGCCAGCAGTTACTCCTACAATGAGCAGTTCTTC
CASSYSYNEQFF
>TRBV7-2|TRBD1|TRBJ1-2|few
TGTGCCAGCAGCTTAAGGATACAGGGGTTATCTAACTATGGCTACACCTTC
CASSLRIQGLSNYGYTF
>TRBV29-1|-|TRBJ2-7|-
TGCAGCGTTGAAGATAAAGGGTCATTTGGATACGAGCAGTACTTC
CSVEDKGSFGYEQYF
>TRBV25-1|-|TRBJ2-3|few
TGTGCCAGCAGTGAATCCGGGGGCAGGGGAGGTGAAGATACGCAGTATTTT
CASSESGGRGGEDTQYF
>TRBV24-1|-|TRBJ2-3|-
TGTGCCACCAAGAGTTATTCGGATACGCAGTATTTT
CATKSYSDTQYF
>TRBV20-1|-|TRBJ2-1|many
TGCAGTGCTATTCTTGGGGCTGACAATGAGCAGTTCTTC
CSAILGADNEQFF
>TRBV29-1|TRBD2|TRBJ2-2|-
TGCAGCGGTCGCGGGAGCGGCACCGGGGAGCTGTTTTTT
CSGRGSGTGELFF
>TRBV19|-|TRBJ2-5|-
TGTGCCAGTAGTATTCTTGGAGAGACCCAGTACTTC
CASSILGETQYF